What follows are 20 T cell receptor beta chains derived from one specimen sequenced in a study of blood T cell repertoires in COVID-19. Here immunoSEQ multiplex PCR was the method, and the copy in TCRdb shows in-frame clones only, minus some. The sample yields about 190,000 clones, 85% to 90% seen once. The sequencing input was PBMCs or T cells enriched from blood (not recorded which). The receptors were sampled from a woman aged 40 to 50 in a cohort exposed to, infected with or recovered from COVID-19 (not recorded which).

The genes are TRBV2 and TRBJ1-2, with a weak D call TRBD1 (5 bases). V was pared by 6 bases and J by 5 bases, with 16 bases between. Per the germline V gene, CDR1 is SNHLY and CDR2 is FYNNEI. There are 14 residues in the CDR3. This CDR3 is CASRGTGVPYGYTF. The CDR3 DNA reads as TGTGCCAGCAGGGGTACGGGGGTCCCGTATGGCTACACCTTC.

This clone appeared a single time. CDR3 protein: CASSSPGLQETQYF. CDR3 sequence (DNA): TGTGCCAGCAGCTCACCCGGACTTCAAGAGACCCAGTACTTC. This chain joins TRBV5-4 and TRBJ2-5, with D perhaps TRBD2 (5 bases). In germline, CDR1 is SGHNT, CDR2 YYREEE (reference sequence). The V end was cut by 3 bases, the J end by 2 bases, with 11 bases between. CDR3 length: 14 residues.

V is TRBV18 and J is TRBJ1-6; 8 bases are shared with TRBD1. This CDR3 spans 15 amino acids. V dropped 5 bases and J dropped 11; count of bases not matched to a gene: 11. Germline assignment: CDR1 KGHSH and CDR2 LQKENI. The CDR3 protein is CASSVPGTGIAPLHF. DNA of the CDR3: TGTGCCAGCTCAGTCCCCGGGACAGGCATAGCACCCCTCCACTTT.

V usage is TRBV3-1 (or the pseudogene TRBV3-2) and J usage is TRBJ2-1; TRBD2 is a possible D gene (5 bases). The length of the CDR3 is 14 residues. Germline values: CDR1 LGHDT, CDR2 YNNKEL (reference sequence). Deletions cut 3 bases from V and 7 bases from J, with 13 bases between. The CDR3 sequence: CASSHRRTSNEQFF. DNA for the CDR3: TGTGCCAGCAGCCACCGGAGGACCTCTAATGAGCAGTTCTTC.

The V call is TRBV6-1, the J call TRBJ2-7; 7 positions match TRBD2. J gave up 6 bases and V 2 bases, and 19 bases lay outside the gene matches. There are 18 residues in the CDR3. The germline CDR1 and CDR2 sequences are MNHNS and SASEGT. The CDR3 DNA is TGTGCCAGCAGTGAACCCTTTAGACGGATGGCGGGGGAGGTCGAGCAGTACTTC. Amino acids: CASSEPFRRMAGEVEQYF.

Concerning this clone itself: At one boundary the junction diverges from the germline segment, which might be a read error. The chain recombines TRBV7-2 with TRBJ2-2; 9 bases agree with TRBD2. Per the germline V gene, CDR1 is SGHTA and CDR2 is FQGNSA. The CDR3 has 15 amino acids. This chain's CDR3 is CASSLAGANTGELFF. The CDR3 DNA reads as TGTGCCAGCAGTTTAGCGGGAGCGAACACCGGGGAGCTGTTTTTT. The whole variable domain, filled in from reference TRBV7-2 and TRBJ2-2, reads GAGVSQSPSNKVTEKGKDVELRCDPISGHTALYWYRQSLGQGLEFLIYFQGNSAPDKSGLPSDRFSAERTGGSVSTLTIQRTQQEDSAVYLCASSLAGANTGELFFGEGSRLTVL.

The chain is built from TRBV5-4 and TRBJ2-7; 10 bases align to TRBD2. The CDR3 runs to 20 residues. The germline V gene has CDR1 SGHNT and CDR2 YYREEE (reference sequence). V lost 4 bases to trimming and J lost 0 bases; unmatched junction nucleotides: 19. The CDR3 is CASSVGAGAGGPGSSYEQYF. The CDR3 bases are TGTGCCAGCAGCGTAGGGGCCGGAGCGGGAGGGCCGGGAAGCTCCTACGAGCAGTACTTC.

The genes are TRBV28 and TRBJ1-4; 11 bases line up with TRBD1. The ends lost 8 bases at V and 6 bases at J; junction bases unmatched: 8. This CDR3 is 15 amino acids long. CDR1 is MDHEN, CDR2 SYDVKM, per germline. The CDR3 reads CASGGRDRGYEKLFF. The CDR3 DNA sequence: TGTGCCAGCGGGGGAAGGGACAGGGGGTATGAAAAACTGTTTTTT.

CDR3 DNA: TGTGCCAGCAGTGAGAGGGCAGTCTATGGCTACACCTTC. Encoded protein: CASSERAVYGYTF. This chain joins TRBV6-1 and TRBJ1-2; D call uncertain. CDR1 is MNHNS, CDR2 SASEGT, per germline. V was trimmed by 3 bases and J by 4 bases, leaving 9 bases between them. The CDR3 extends over 13 amino acids.

The chain links TRBV19 to TRBJ2-5; TRBD1 agrees at 9 bases. CDR3 length: 14 residues. The V segment lost 7 bases and the J segment 2 bases; nucleotides outside the gene matches: 5. The germline CDR1 and CDR2 sequences are LNHDA and SQIVND (reference sequence). The CDR3 DNA follows: TGTGCCAGTAACCCGACAGGGGGGCAAGAGACCCAGTACTTC. Its translation: CASNPTGGQETQYF. The full variable domain, with the rest looked up from reference TRBV19 and TRBJ2-5, is DGGITQSPKYLFRKEGQNVTLSCEQNLNHDAMYWYRQDPGQGLRLIYYSQIVNDFQKGDIAEGYSVSREKKESFPLTVTSAQKNPTAFYLCASNPTGGQETQYFGPGTRLLVL.

This clone has only one observation. V gene TRBV7-9 combines with J gene TRBJ2-7, with D maybe TRBD2 (6 bases). The CDR3 is 15 residues long. Trimming cost V 6 bases and J 7 bases, with 22 bases left between them. Germline CDR1 and CDR2: SEHNR and FQNEAQ (reference sequence). The CDR3 region is CASSPSPGGTGEQYF. CDR3 coding DNA: TGTGCCAGCAGTCCCTCCCCCGGCGGGACTGGGGAGCAGTACTTC.

This sequence joins TRBV7-9 and TRBJ1-4; maybe TRBD1 (6 bases). V was cut by 1 base and J by 8 bases, with 14 bases left in between. Germline CDR1 SEHNR, CDR2 FQNEAQ (reference sequence). This CDR3 comprises 15 residues. CDR3 sequence: CASSLEGRGREKLFF. CDR3 DNA: TGTGCCAGCAGCTTAGAAGGCAGGGGTAGGGAAAAACTGTTTTTT.

V is TRBV6-5 and J is TRBJ2-7; TRBD1 matches 9 bases. The CDR3 runs 13 residues. Trimming cost V 7 bases and J 7 bases; bases outside gene matches: 8. Germline loops: CDR1 MNHEY, CDR2 SVGAGI. CDR3 sequence: CASTDRGKGEQYF. The CDR3 DNA follows: TGTGCCAGCACGGACAGGGGAAAAGGGGAGCAGTACTTC.

This clone came up once. The V call is TRBV7-9, the J call TRBJ2-5; 12 nucleotides line up with TRBD2. The CDR3 is 14 amino acids. Germline lookup yields CDR1 SEHNR and CDR2 FQNEAQ (reference sequence). V dropped 6 bases and J dropped 4; count of bases not matched to a gene: 3. CDR3 nucleotides: TGTGCCAGCAGTTGGGGACTAGCGGGAGAGACCCAGTACTTC. Protein: CASSWGLAGETQYF.

This sequence joins TRBV7-9 and TRBJ2-5; D is perhaps TRBD2 (5 bases). The germline CDR1 and CDR2 sequences are SEHNR and FQNEAQ (reference sequence). Trimming shortened V by 4 bases and J by 0 bases, and 12 bases separated the two germline ends. The CDR3 has 15 amino acids. This CDR3 reads CASSWLGSNQETQYF. The CDR3 DNA reads TGTGCCAGCAGCTGGCTGGGGAGCAACCAAGAGACCCAGTACTTC.

V is TRBV6-2 or TRBV6-3 and J is TRBJ2-2; 8 nucleotides line up with TRBD2. CDR3 length equals 15 residues. Losses at the gene ends were 6 bases for V and 5 bases for J; bases not matched to a gene: 8. CDR1 MNHEY and CDR2 SVGEGT come from the germline V gene. The CDR3, as DNA: TGTGCCAGCAGCGACGGACTAGCCGAGACCGGGGAGCTGTTTTTT. Encoded protein: CASSDGLAETGELFF.

The J gene is TRBJ2-2, the V gene TRBV27; 10 nucleotides match TRBD2. J gave up 5 bases and V 7 bases, and 4 bases lay outside the gene matches. CDR3 length equals 14 residues. The germline gives CDR1 MNHEY, CDR2 SMNVEV (reference sequence). The CDR3 protein is CASTSGSRTGELFF. The CDR3 nucleotides read TGTGCCAGCACTAGCGGGAGTCGTACCGGGGAGCTGTTTTTT.

This clone was seen only a few times. This chain links TRBV19 with TRBJ2-1; no definite D call. Looked up from germline, CDR1 is LNHDA and CDR2 is SQIVND (reference sequence). The CDR3 has 15 residues. Trimming removed 2 bases at V and 3 bases at J, with 11 bases between. CDR3 loop: CASSISSEVYNEQFF. DNA of the CDR3: TGTGCCAGTAGTATATCCAGCGAGGTCTACAATGAGCAGTTCTTC.

This chain links TRBV19 with TRBJ2-3; D remains unclear. The CDR3 contains 13 residues. Germline assignment: CDR1 LNHDA and CDR2 SQIVND (reference sequence). Trimming stripped 5 bases from V and 5 bases from J, with 11 bases between. CDR3 in DNA: TGTGCCAGTAGTGTCCGACTTGGAGATACGCAGTATTTT. This codes for CASSVRLGDTQYF.

The chain carries TRBV28 and TRBJ1-4, with 9 bases lining up with TRBD1. V was clipped by 2 bases and J by 6 bases; unmatched bases: 13. Germline V gives CDR1 MDHEN, CDR2 SYDVKM. This CDR3 is 18 amino acids long. CDR3 loop: CASSLAGTGHSGDEKLFF. The CDR3 DNA reads as TGTGCCAGCAGTTTAGCCGGGACAGGGCATTCGGGGGATGAAAAACTGTTTTTT.